The present T cell receptor beta chain was sequenced within a study of identical twins. This clonotype occurred a few times. MiXCR, run by TCRdb on the 5' RACE reads, gives a single entry per CDR3 protein. The table shows hundreds of thousands of distinct CDR3 sequences, with 12% occurring only once. These data were also reused for a study on yellow fever vaccine responses in identical twins.

This clonotype originated in a young woman in good health. The specimen was PBMCs.

The CDR3 region is CSVSAGGRDYGYTF. Written as DNA, the CDR3 is TGCAGTGTTTCCGCCGGAGGGCGGGACTATGGCTACACCTTC. This chain links TRBV20-1 with TRBJ1-2; D is unclear. The CDR3 totals 14 residues. The germline CDR1 and CDR2 sequences are DFQATT and SNEGSKA (reference sequence). The V and J ends lost 7 bases and 3 bases respectively, with 18 bases between them.